This T cell receptor beta chain comes out of a study of blood T cell repertoires in COVID-19. Study context: Whether acute or convalescent, the COVID-19 samples came from the United States, Italy and Spain. From T cells, B-cell-depleted T cells, or PBMCs came the material, which was cDNA or gDNA.

Germline values: CDR1 LGHNA, CDR2 YNFKEQ. The CDR3 totals 15 residues. Trimming removed 3 bases from V and 7 bases from J; junction bases left unmatched: 8. How the authors handled the data: Estimation of nucleated cell counts relied on the amplification of reference gene primers. Only in-frame clones appear in the TCRdb table, and some are missing; sequencing was by immunoSEQ multiplex PCR. D and trimming come from the DNA, and the V and J calls and clone size come from that table. The sample contains 52,000 or so clones, around 84% of which appear only once. The receptor comes from a human donor in a cohort sampled during active COVID-19. J is TRBJ2-2 and V is TRBV4-2; 7 nucleotides match TRBD2. Specimen: peripheral blood. The CDR3 sequence is CASSHGGGEIGELFF. CDR3 in DNA: TGTGCCAGCAGCCATGGGGGGGGTGAGATCGGGGAGCTGTTTTTT.